What follows describes a single TCR beta chain. This sample stems from a study of OX40 agonist ivuxolimab in advanced cancers. Some clones are missing from TCRdb's copy, which holds only in-frame ones; the method was immunoSEQ multiplex PCR. The table shows about 65,000 clones, with approximately 78% occurring only once. Germline V gene sequence: CDR1 SGHNT, CDR2 YYREEE (reference sequence). The CDR3 spans 15 residues. With 4 bases clipped from V and 9 bases from J, the junction kept 9 bases outside the gene matches. The receptor was derived from an adult with an advanced solid tumor such as melanoma, head and neck, liver or kidney cancer. The J gene is TRBJ1-4, the V gene TRBV5-4; 10 bases are shared with TRBD1. Material: CD4+ or CD8+ T cells sorted from blood, obtained in a trial of the OX40 agonist ivuxolimab. DNA for the CDR3: TGTGCCAGCAGCCAACAGGGGACAGGGGCCAAAAAACTGTTTTTT. Protein sequence: CASSQQGTGAKKLFF.